These 26 T cell receptor beta chains originate from one sample sequenced in a study of blood T cells in healthy people across ages. Combining a sample-barcoded 5' primer with a J-beta primer mix, a second PCR ran for about 6 to 12 cycles. MiXCR, run by TCRdb on the 5' RACE reads, gives a single entry per CDR3 protein. This sample has roughly 930,000 distinct CDR3 sequences, with roughly 43% found just once. Source material: blood. Source of these receptors: a man aged 25-40 years in good health.

This clonotype was recorded many times. V and J are TRBV4-3 and TRBJ2-1; 9 bases are a match to TRBD2. Germline V gene lookup returns CDR1 LGHNA and CDR2 YSLEER. This CDR3 is 19 amino acids long. The junction had 17 bases not matched to a gene; V was cut back by 4 bases and J by 4 bases. CDR3 residues: CASSPGVGGGAIAYNEQFF. The DNA for the CDR3 is TGCGCCAGCAGCCCCGGGGTTGGCGGGGGGGCCATCGCGTACAATGAGCAGTTCTTC.

This clonotype was recorded a few times. The chain has TRBV3-1 and TRBJ2-7; D remains ambiguous. Looked up from germline, CDR1 is LGHDT and CDR2 is YNNKEL (reference sequence). Trimming pared 8 bases from V and 1 base from J, leaving 15 bases between. The CDR3 loop spans 14 amino acids. The CDR3 loop reads CASHGRRQSYEQYF. CDR3 DNA sequence: TGTGCCAGCCATGGGCGGCGGCAGTCCTACGAGCAGTACTTC.

V and J are TRBV20-1 and TRBJ2-7; D is perhaps TRBD2 (5 bases). Trimming took off 1 base at V and 10 bases at J, with 17 bases between the two ends. The germline CDR1 and CDR2 sequences are DFQATT and SNEGSKA (reference sequence). This CDR3 has 13 residues. CDR3 region: CSARGPLGEPQYF. The CDR3 DNA sequence: TGCAGTGCTAGAGGTCCTCTCGGGGAGCCCCAGTACTTC.

For this clonotype: One junction end disagrees with the germline gene, perhaps due to a read error. The chain is built from TRBV7-9 and TRBJ1-1; D ambiguous. This CDR3 is built from 13 residues. Per germline, CDR1 SEHNR and CDR2 FQNEAQ (reference sequence). The DNA of the CDR3 is TGTGCCAGCAGTTTGCAGGAGAACGCTGAAGCTTTCTTT. Amino acids: CASSLQENAEAFF.

V and J are TRBV6-2 or TRBV6-3 and TRBJ2-7; TRBD2 aligns across 13 bases. Trimming at V came to 5 bases and at J to 0 bases, leaving 7 bases not matched to a gene. The CDR3 totals 17 residues. CDR1 and CDR2 (germline): MNHEY, SVGEGT. CDR3 sequence: CASSPGLAGVDSYEQYF. In nucleotides, the CDR3 is TGTGCCAGCAGTCCTGGACTAGCGGGGGTGGACTCCTACGAGCAGTACTTC.

The chain combines TRBV28 with TRBJ1-6; 8 bases are a match to TRBD1. Germline lookup yields CDR1 MDHEN and CDR2 SYDVKM. The CDR3 covers 15 residues. J was trimmed by 9 bases and V by 8 bases; bases with no gene match: 12. CDR3: CASGGGQGLGSPLHF. Written as DNA, the CDR3 is TGTGCCAGCGGGGGAGGACAGGGACTAGGTTCACCCCTCCACTTT.

This chain links TRBV20-1 with TRBJ2-5; D assignment may be TRBD1 or TRBD2 (5 bases each). This CDR3 has 12 amino acids. V dropped 6 bases and J dropped 4 bases, with 12 bases sitting between them. Germline V lookup: CDR1 DFQATT, CDR2 SNEGSKA (reference sequence). CDR3 sequence reads: CSAGRWGETQYF. The CDR3 DNA follows: TGCAGTGCGGGACGGTGGGGAGAGACCCAGTACTTC.

The rearrangement links TRBV20-1 to TRBJ2-5; D remains ambiguous. Trimming took 2 bases from V and 7 from J, leaving 23 bases between them. CDR1 and CDR2 from the germline V gene are DFQATT and SNEGSKA (reference sequence). This CDR3 contains 16 residues. CDR3 DNA: TGCAGTGCTAGACTTGCAAACTTTCAAGAGACTTGGACCCAGTACTTC. As protein: CSARLANFQETWTQYF.

V usage is TRBV27 and J usage is TRBJ2-3, with 14 bases lining up with TRBD2. Germline CDR1 reads MNHEY; CDR2 reads SMNVEV (reference sequence). With 5 bases clipped from V and 1 base from J, the junction kept 14 bases outside the gene matches. The CDR3 runs to 20 residues. The CDR3 bases are TGTGCCAGCAGTATAAAATCGGGACTAGCGGGGGTATGGGGCACAGATACGCAGTATTTT. Translation: CASSIKSGLAGVWGTDTQYF.

This chain connects TRBV12-3 or TRBV12-4 to TRBJ2-5; 8 bases align to TRBD2. The CDR3 runs 15 residues. The V gene end was trimmed by 3 bases and the J gene end by 3 bases; junction bases not matched to a gene: 6. CDR3 sequence (DNA): TGTGCCAGCAGTTTTAGAAGCGGGGGAAAAGAGACCCAGTACTTC. This encodes CASSFRSGGKETQYF.

The gene calls are TRBV5-1 and TRBJ1-2; 8 nucleotides align to TRBD1. The germline CDR1 and CDR2 sequences are SGHRS and YFSETQ. J lost 3 bases, V lost 0 bases, and 10 bases had no gene match. The CDR3 sequence is 17 residues long. In nucleotides, the CDR3 is TGCGCCAGCAGCTTGGATTCTCAGGGGGCGTACTACTATGGCTACACCTTC. Amino acids: CASSLDSQGAYYYGYTF.

The rearrangement uses TRBV12-3 or TRBV12-4 and TRBJ2-7, with D maybe TRBD2 (5 bases). The J call may be in error: the DNA end matches TRBJ2-5 better. This CDR3 is 15 amino acids long. CDR3 bases: TGTGCCAGCAGTTTTACTGGGCGGGCCGGGGAGACCCAGTACTTC. Its translation: CASSFTGRAGETQYF.

This clonotype has just a few counts. V gene TRBV5-1 combines with J gene TRBJ1-6; 8 bases align to TRBD1. This CDR3 spans 17 amino acids. Germline trimming cut 4 bases from V and 3 bases from J; bases unmatched to any gene: 9. Germline assignment: CDR1 SGHRS and CDR2 YFSETQ. The CDR3 region is CASSTVATGDYNSPLHF. The CDR3 region has the DNA TGCGCCAGCAGCACCGTGGCGACAGGGGACTATAATTCACCCCTCCACTTT.

This clonotype occurred a few times. V is TRBV20-1 and J is TRBJ2-7; 7 nucleotides align to TRBD1. From germline, CDR1 is DFQATT and CDR2 SNEGSKA (reference sequence). The V segment lost 6 bases and the J segment 7 bases; nucleotides outside the gene matches: 12. The CDR3 is made up of 13 amino acids. The CDR3 DNA reads as TGCAGTGCCCCCGGGACAGCTCTCCTTGAGCAGTACTTC. Its protein product is CSAPGTALLEQYF.

This clonotype was seen a few times. The chain combines TRBV7-2 with TRBJ2-7; 8 bases are a match to TRBD1. The CDR3 has 13 residues. V lost 5 bases and J lost 7; bases outside the gene matches: 7. Germline V lookup: CDR1 SGHTA, CDR2 FQGNSA. The CDR3 DNA sequence: TGTGCCAGCAGCGGGGACAGGTCTGGTGAGCAGTACTTC. As protein: CASSGDRSGEQYF.

This clonotype has ten or more counts. The chain links TRBV4-1 to TRBJ1-2; weak D call: TRBD1 (6 bases). CDR1 is MGHRA and CDR2 is YSYEKL in the germline V gene. V was clipped by 2 bases and J by 7 bases, with 32 bases between them. The CDR3 totals 20 residues. The CDR3 reads CASSQTMWETWDTGFSGYTF. The DNA of the CDR3 is TGCGCCAGCAGCCAAACTATGTGGGAAACTTGGGACACTGGTTTCAGTGGCTACACCTTC.

The table lists this clonotype with a few counts. V usage is TRBV20-1 and J usage is TRBJ1-2, with TRBD1 identical over 7 bases. Trimming removed 3 bases from V and 4 bases from J; junction bases left unmatched: 8. The CDR3 contains 14 residues. Germline V CDR1 and CDR2: DFQATT, SNEGSKA (reference sequence). The CDR3 reads CSASWEGAIYGYTF. The CDR3 coding sequence is TGCAGTGCTAGCTGGGAGGGGGCGATCTATGGCTACACCTTC.

The rearrangement links TRBV2 to TRBJ1-4; D remains unclear. CDR1 and CDR2 from the germline V gene are SNHLY and FYNNEI. V lost 10 bases and J 7 bases, leaving 16 bases between the germline ends. The CDR3 is 13 amino acids. CDR3 residues: CANKPGPPEKLFF. The CDR3 nucleotides are TGTGCCAACAAGCCAGGCCCCCCTGAAAAACTGTTTTTT.

This chain uses TRBV28 with TRBJ1-5; 7 nucleotides align to TRBD1. CDR3 length: 15 amino acids. V was clipped by 6 bases and J by 4 bases; unmatched bases: 9. Per the germline V gene, CDR1 is MDHEN and CDR2 is SYDVKM. CDR3 coding DNA: TGTGCCAGCAGGGATAACAGGGGCCCTAATCAGCCCCAGCATTTT. Translating it yields CASRDNRGPNQPQHF.

The genes are TRBV20-1 and TRBJ2-1, with 9 bases that match TRBD1. The CDR3 is made up of 16 amino acids. The V segment lost 2 bases and the J segment 6 bases; nucleotides outside the gene matches: 11. The germline gives CDR1 DFQATT, CDR2 SNEGSKA (reference sequence). In DNA, the CDR3 is TGCAGTGCTAGAAGGTCCGGACAGGGGAGAGTCAATGAGCAGTTCTTC. Protein: CSARRSGQGRVNEQFF.

As concerns this clonotype: Since a much larger clone is just one base distant, this may be a read error. The J gene is TRBJ2-3, the V gene TRBV12-3 or TRBV12-4, with D perhaps being TRBD1 or TRBD2 (5 bases each). The CDR3 runs to 13 residues. Trimming pared 10 bases from V and 2 bases from J, leaving 13 bases between. The CDR3 loop is CANSGPSTDTQYF. The CDR3 DNA reads as TGTGCCAACTCGGGACCGTCCACAGATACGCAGTATTTT.

The chain uses TRBV9 and TRBJ2-1, with 11 bases identical to TRBD2. The CDR3 is 16 residues long. Germline loops: CDR1 SGDLS, CDR2 YYNGEE. After removal of 3 bases from V and 8 bases from J, the junction contained 10 bases not matched to a gene. The CDR3 DNA sequence: TGTGCCAGCAGCGGGACCGGGACTAGCGGCCTCGATGAGCAGTTCTTC. Amino acid sequence: CASSGTGTSGLDEQFF. The whole variable domain, remainder taken from reference TRBV9 and TRBJ2-1, is DSGVTQTPKHLITATGQRVTLRCSPRSGDLSVYWYQQSLDQGLQFLIQYYNGEERAKGNILERFSAQQFPDLHSELNLSSLELGDSALYFCASSGTGTSGLDEQFFGPGTRLTVL.

The CDR3 DNA reads TGTGCCAGCAGTGCAATCCGGGACACTGATCAGCCCCAGCATTTT. It yields the protein CASSAIRDTDQPQHF. V and J are TRBV6-1 and TRBJ1-5, with D tentatively TRBD1 (6 bases). Trimming cost V 4 bases and J 5 bases, with 15 bases left between them. The CDR3 loop spans 15 amino acids. Germline V lookup: CDR1 MNHNS, CDR2 SASEGT.

The V call is TRBV19, the J call TRBJ2-5; 7 bases map to TRBD1. This CDR3 has 15 residues. With V trimmed by 4 bases and J by 5 bases, 10 bases remained unmatched. Per germline, CDR1 LNHDA and CDR2 SQIVND (reference sequence). The CDR3 coding sequence is TGTGCCAGTAGTACTTGGGACAGCCAGGGCGAGACCCAGTACTTC. Translated, it gives CASSTWDSQGETQYF.

V usage is TRBV4-2 and J usage is TRBJ2-1, with TRBD2 identical over 8 bases. The germline V gene encodes CDR1 LGHNA and CDR2 YNFKEQ. V lost 4 bases to trimming and J lost 8 bases; unmatched junction nucleotides: 10. This CDR3 comprises 15 residues. CDR3 bases: TGTGCCAGCAGCCGACTCGAACTAGCGGATCATGAGCAGTTCTTC. This translates into CASSRLELADHEQFF.

The chain has TRBV2 and TRBJ2-7; TRBD1 matches 7 bases. The J call is in doubt because the DNA end fits TRBJ2-5 better. This CDR3 contains 15 residues. Germline loops: CDR1 SNHLY, CDR2 FYNNEI. This CDR3 reads CASSGQGSSEETQYF. The CDR3 DNA is TGTGCCAGCAGTGGACAGGGATCGTCCGAAGAGACCCAGTACTTC.